This T cell receptor beta chain was sequenced for a study of blood T cell repertoires in COVID-19. The CDR3 has 16 residues. Trimming stripped 2 bases from V and 5 bases from J, with 18 bases between. Germline CDR1 reads MNHEY; CDR2 reads SVGAGI. Clones were read by immunoSEQ multiplex PCR, and TCRdb kept only the in-frame ones, dropping some. Of 150,000 or so clones listed, approximately 80% were seen once; the top ten hold about a fifth. The sample consisted of peripheral blood. The V call is TRBV6-5, the J call TRBJ1-1; maybe TRBD1 (5 bases). This TCR was sampled from a woman of 80 years or more with acute or convalescent COVID-19. In DNA form, the CDR3 reads TGTGCCAGCAGTTACCCGGGAGGGAAGGAGGGGACTGAAGCTTTCTTT. It is translated as CASSYPGGKEGTEAFF.